Sequencing of this T cell receptor (beta chain) was carried out in a study of blood T cell repertoires in COVID-19. Study in general: Italy, Spain and the United States were the sources of the convalescent and acute COVID-19 samples. Sample material is recorded as cDNA or gDNA derived from T cells, B-cell-depleted T cells, or PBMCs.

Per the original methods: Amplification of reference gene primers provided the estimated nucleated cell counts. Assay: immunoSEQ multiplex PCR; the TCRdb copy retains only in-frame clones and omits some. For V, J and clone size, that table is used; D and trimming come from the DNA. The table includes 200,000 to 300,000 clones, roughly four fifths detected once. Germline lookup yields CDR1 SEHNR and CDR2 FQNEAQ (reference sequence). The length of the CDR3 is 14 residues. Losses at the gene ends were 3 bases for V and 5 bases for J; bases not matched to a gene: 7. Sequences were obtained from peripheral blood. The clonotype originates from a man older than 75 with acute or convalescent COVID-19. The genes are TRBV7-9 and TRBJ2-7; 7 bases match TRBD2. The CDR3 spells CASSLGGGPDEQYF. The CDR3 nucleotides are TGTGCCAGCAGCTTGGGGGGAGGGCCGGACGAGCAGTACTTC.